The TCR beta chain described here comes from a study of blood T cell repertoires in COVID-19. Study-wide background: Nucleic acid was either cDNA or gDNA, and it came from T cells, B-cell-depleted T cells, or PBMCs.

Method: immunoSEQ multiplex PCR; TCRdb's copy keeps in-frame clones and lacks some. The repertoire holds around 88,000 clones, with around 85% as singletons. The junction had 12 bases not matched to a gene; V was cut back by 4 bases and J by 6 bases. Germline CDR1 and CDR2: SGHNT and YYREEE (reference sequence). CDR3 length: 15 residues. V and J are TRBV5-4 and TRBJ2-7; TRBD1 matches at 8 bases. The TCR was taken from a man aged 55 to 69 with acute or convalescent COVID-19. The specimen was peripheral blood. Here the CDR3 DNA reads TGTGCCAGCAGCATAGGGACAGGTGGCGTCTCCGAGCAGTACTTC. Translated, it gives CASSIGTGGVSEQYF.